These T cell receptor beta chains were read from a single sample in a study of regulatory T cells in long-lasting Graves disease. One entry per CDR3 protein results from TCRdb running MiXCR on the multiplex PCR reads. The sample lists roughly 420,000 distinct CDR3 sequences, approximately 16% occurring once. These data also featured in a second study, about T cells in Graves' hyperthyroidism and ophthalmopathy.

This specimen consisted of peripheral blood mononuclear cells (PBMCs), obtained at new diagnosis, from a patient treated with antithyroid drugs. The receptors shown here come from a woman aged 18-29 years with Graves disease. Each CDR3 is given with its conserved first and last residue. Fields, in order: D gene, clone size, CDR3 length, J gene, V gene, CDR3 protein, CDR3 DNA. A D gene is named only where the DNA matches it firmly. Clone size, where shown, is once, few, many, or a class for clones that have expanded.

-,few,13,TRBJ1-3,TRBV20-1,CSARAQAGNTIYF,TGCAGTGCTAGAGCGCAAGCGGGAAACACCATATATTTT
TRBD2,-,15,TRBJ2-7,TRBV27,CASSLYSGASYEQYF,TGTGCCAGCAGTTTGTATAGCGGGGCTTCCTACGAGCAGTACTTC
-,-,13,TRBJ1-1,TRBV7-3,CASSLLQGDEAFF,TGTGCCAGCAGCTTACTGCAGGGAGATGAAGCTTTCTTT
-,-,16,TRBJ2-2,TRBV5-1,CASRPGDAGAGGELFF,TGCGCCAGCAGGCCGGGAGACGCCGGGGCGGGCGGGGAGCTGTTTTTT
-,many,13,TRBJ2-5,TRBV11-2,CASSLGFPQTQYF,TGTGCCAGCAGCCTTGGTTTTCCCCAGACCCAGTACTTC
-,-,14,TRBJ2-3,TRBV30,CAWSGQTIFGTQYF,TGTGCCTGGAGTGGACAGACGATATTTGGTACGCAGTATTTT
-,many,15,TRBJ2-7,TRBV5-1,CASSLDPNLHYEQYF,TGCGCCAGCAGCTTGGACCCCAACCTTCACTACGAGCAGTACTTC
-,-,13,TRBJ2-5,TRBV5-4,CASSRGLAETQYF,TGTGCCAGCAGCCGGGGACTTGCCGAGACCCAGTACTTC
TRBD2,-,18,TRBJ2-5,TRBV19,CASSIRMSGSIYQETQYF,TGTGCCAGTAGTATAAGGATGAGCGGGAGCATTTACCAAGAGACCCAGTACTTC
TRBD1,few,14,TRBJ1-5,TRBV27,CASSSRGQIQPQHF,TGTGCCAGCAGTTCCCGGGGACAGATTCAGCCCCAGCATTTT
-,many,14,TRBJ1-4,TRBV2,CASSESGVDEKLFF,TGTGCCAGCAGTGAATCCGGCGTCGATGAAAAACTGTTTTTT
-,few,14,TRBJ1-1,TRBV7-3,CASSVEGGVTEAFF,TGTGCCAGCAGCGTTGAAGGGGGGGTGACTGAAGCTTTCTTT
-,few,14,TRBJ2-1,TRBV18,CASSNRTDYNEQFF,TGTGCCAGCTCCAACCGGACGGATTACAATGAGCAGTTCTTC
-,-,13,TRBJ2-5,TRBV27,CASGQAFRETQYF,TGTGCCAGCGGGCAGGCCTTCCGGGAGACCCAGTACTTC
-,few,13,TRBJ1-2,TRBV5-1,CASSAQGIHGYTF,TGCGCCAGCAGCGCCCAAGGGATCCATGGCTACACCTTC
-,-,14,TRBJ1-3,TRBV6-4,CASKGPLSGNTIYF,TGTGCCAGCAAAGGGCCCCTGTCTGGAAACACCATATATTTT
-,many,13,TRBJ1-4,TRBV11-2,CASSLDLGTKLFF,TGTGCCAGCAGCTTAGATTTGGGGACGAAACTGTTTTTT
TRBD2,few,14,TRBJ2-2,TRBV11-2,CASSILLASGELFF,TGTGCCAGCAGCATCCTACTAGCGTCCGGGGAGCTGTTTTTT
TRBD1,-,14,TRBJ2-5,TRBV18,CASSPGQGIRTQYF,TGTGCCAGCTCACCCGGACAGGGGATTCGGACCCAGTACTTC
TRBD1,few,13,TRBJ2-1,TRBV6-1,CASWTGAPNEQFF,TGTGCCAGTTGGACAGGGGCACCCAATGAGCAGTTCTTC
-,-,15,TRBJ1-5,TRBV27,CASRDGQASNQPQHF,TGTGCCAGCAGGGATGGTCAGGCAAGCAATCAGCCCCAGCATTTT
-,many,13,TRBJ2-5,TRBV18,CASSSGVGETQYF,TGTGCCAGCTCAAGTGGAGTTGGAGAGACCCAGTACTTC
-,-,14,TRBJ2-7,TRBV5-5,CASSPGGRPYEQYF,TGTGCCAGCAGCCCGGGGGGCAGGCCCTACGAGCAGTACTTC